A single sample gave rise to the 18 T cell receptor beta chains below, sequenced in a study of blood T cell repertoires in COVID-19. The repertoire was sequenced with immunoSEQ multiplex PCR; TCRdb's copy has only in-frame clones and lacks some. This repertoire shows a few hundred thousand clones, less than 85% found once; its top ten account for roughly 3.7%. Source material: peripheral blood. The receptor set was obtained from a woman aged 18-30 years with acute or convalescent COVID-19.

The V gene is TRBV7-3, the J gene TRBJ1-2; a weak D match, TRBD1 (6 bases). Germline CDR1 is SGHTA and CDR2 is FQGTGA. The V end was cut by 8 bases, the J end by 7 bases, with 11 bases between. This CDR3 has 11 residues. CDR3 residues: CASGGAGGYTF. DNA for the CDR3: TGTGCCAGCGGGGGGGCTGGTGGCTACACCTTC.

V usage is TRBV4-1 and J usage is TRBJ2-7; unclear D gene. V lost 1 base, J lost 3 bases, and 10 bases lay in between. The CDR3 has 14 amino acids. CDR1 and CDR2 (germline): MGHRA, YSYEKL. CDR3 nucleotides: TGCGCCAGCAGCCAAGCGGTGAACAGCTACGAGCAGTACTTC. Its protein product is CASSQAVNSYEQYF.

The V call is TRBV14, the J call TRBJ1-2, with 7 bases aligning to TRBD1. CDR3 size: 17 residues. The ends lost 5 bases at V and 2 bases at J; junction bases unmatched: 14. Germline V lookup: CDR1 SGHDN, CDR2 FVKESK. The CDR3 protein is CASSYYLRRTGNYGYTF. The CDR3 DNA is TGTGCCAGCAGCTACTACCTCCGAAGGACAGGAAACTATGGCTACACCTTC.

The genes are TRBV19 and TRBJ1-2; TRBD1 might be the D (5 bases). The ends were cut back, 3 bases at V and 8 bases at J, with 16 bases in the middle. The CDR3 extends over 14 amino acids. CDR1 and CDR2 (germline): LNHDA, SQIVND (reference sequence). The CDR3 sequence: CASSMTSGGDGYTF. CDR3 coding DNA: TGTGCCAGTAGTATGACTTCGGGGGGGGACGGCTACACCTTC.

V gene TRBV7-9 combines with J gene TRBJ2-3; TRBD2 aligns across 9 bases. The V gene's germline CDR1 is SEHNR and CDR2 FQNEAQ (reference sequence). V lost 4 bases to trimming and J lost 8 bases; unmatched junction nucleotides: 19. This CDR3 is built from 18 residues. This CDR3 reads CASSSPDRGGGGLVTQYF. Here the CDR3 DNA reads TGTGCCAGCAGCTCCCCGGATCGGGGCGGGGGGGGTCTTGTTACGCAGTATTTT.

CDR3 sequence (DNA): TGTGCCAGCGGGGGACTGACAATGCTCGAGGAGACCCAGTACTTC. It codes for CASGGLTMLEETQYF. The genes are TRBV11-2 and TRBJ2-5; D possibly corresponds to TRBD2 (6 bases). The CDR3 is 15 amino acids. Between the trimmed V and J ends, which lost 8 bases and 5 bases, there was a span of 21 bases. Germline V gene lookup returns CDR1 SGHAT and CDR2 FQNNGV.

By frequency in the sample, this clone is medium-sized. The rearrangement joins TRBV4-1 to TRBJ1-2; D not certain. The CDR3 contains 12 residues. Germline loops: CDR1 MGHRA, CDR2 YSYEKL. V lost 0 bases to trimming and J lost 4 bases, with 3 bases between them. CDR3 in amino acids: CASSQDSYGYTF. The CDR3 nucleotides are TGCGCCAGCAGCCAAGATAGCTATGGCTACACCTTC.

V usage is TRBV19 and J usage is TRBJ1-1; 9 bases fit TRBD1. The ends lost 8 bases at V and 8 bases at J; junction bases unmatched: 6. Germline V lookup: CDR1 LNHDA, CDR2 SQIVND (reference sequence). The CDR3 is 12 residues long. DNA of the CDR3: TGTGCCAGTCAACAGGGGGCCATAGAAGCTTTCTTT. Translating gives CASQQGAIEAFF.

The chain employs TRBV7-9 and TRBJ2-7, with D uncertain. V was shortened by 5 bases and J by 7 bases, with 18 bases between the two germline ends. CDR1 and CDR2 (germline): SEHNR, FQNEAQ (reference sequence). The CDR3 runs to 14 residues. CDR3 coding DNA: TGTGCCAGCAGCCCACCCGGCGGAGAGCCGGAGCAGTACTTC. Protein sequence: CASSPPGGEPEQYF.

The rearrangement links TRBV12-5 to TRBJ1-2; 9 nucleotides agree with TRBD1. Germline V gives CDR1 LGHNT, CDR2 FRNRAP. This CDR3 has 15 amino acids. V shed 3 bases, J shed 2 bases, and the junction held 4 bases outside the gene matches. CDR3 sequence: CASGFDTGGNYGYTF. The CDR3 nucleotides are TGTGCTAGTGGTTTTGATACAGGGGGCAACTATGGCTACACCTTC. Full variable domain (missing parts from reference TRBV12-5 and TRBJ1-2): DARVTQTPRHKVTEMGQEVTMRCQPILGHNTVFWYRQTMMQGLELLAYFRNRAPLDDSGMPKDRFSAEMPDATLATLKIQPSEPRDSAVYFCASGFDTGGNYGYTFGSGTRLTVV.

The rearrangement uses TRBV19 and TRBJ1-2; D is undetermined. Germline lookup yields CDR1 LNHDA and CDR2 SQIVND (reference sequence). Between the trimmed V and J ends, which lost 9 bases and 3 bases, there was a span of 8 bases. This CDR3 has 11 amino acids. This CDR3 is CASDGDYGYTF. Written as DNA, the CDR3 is TGTGCCAGCGACGGGGACTATGGCTACACCTTC.

The chain is built from TRBV7-3 and TRBJ2-1; 8 bases are a match to TRBD1. Germline values: CDR1 SGHTA, CDR2 FQGTGA. J gave up 10 bases and V 2 bases, and 4 bases lay outside the gene matches. CDR3 length: 13 residues. CDR3 nucleotide sequence: TGTGCCAGCAGCTTATCCCGGACAGGGGAGCAGTTCTTC. It translates to CASSLSRTGEQFF.

V and J are TRBV5-6 and TRBJ1-1, with 10 positions matching TRBD1. Germline V gene lookup returns CDR1 SGHDT and CDR2 YYEEEE. V lost 3 bases, J lost 5 bases, and 7 bases stayed unmatched. This CDR3 is 15 amino acids long. Here the CDR3 DNA reads TGTGCCAGCAGCTGGGGGCCGGACAGGGGGACTGAAGCTTTCTTT. Protein product: CASSWGPDRGTEAFF. Together with reference TRBV5-6 and TRBJ1-1, the CDR3 gives the full variable domain: DAGVTQSPTHLIKTRGQQVTLRCSPKSGHDTVSWYQQALGQGPQFIFQYYEEEERQRGNFPDRFSGHQFPNYSSELNVNALLLGDSALYLCASSWGPDRGTEAFFGQGTRLTVV.

This clone is a singleton in its sample. The V and J genes are TRBV6-6 and TRBJ2-5; TRBD1 matches 9 bases. The CDR3 runs 14 residues. Germline V CDR1 and CDR2: MNHNY, SVGAGI (reference sequence). V shed 2 bases and J 5 bases; nucleotides not matched to a gene: 3. The CDR3 region is CASSYDRGSETQYF. As DNA, the CDR3 is TGTGCCAGCAGTTACGACAGGGGGTCGGAGACCCAGTACTTC.

The chain carries TRBV28 and TRBJ1-2; a possible D gene is TRBD1 (6 bases). The CDR3 sequence is 12 residues long. Germline V gene sequence: CDR1 MDHEN, CDR2 SYDVKM. Trimming pared 6 bases from V and 7 bases from J, leaving 12 bases between. CDR3 sequence (DNA): TGTGCCAGCAGCTTAAGACAGGCTGGCTACACCTTC. Translated: CASSLRQAGYTF.

The chain links TRBV29-1 to TRBJ1-2; 11 bases are a match to TRBD1. From germline, CDR1 is SQVTM and CDR2 ANQGSEA. This CDR3 is built from 13 residues. The V and J ends lost 7 bases and 4 bases, in that order; junction bases with no gene match: 5. The CDR3 DNA follows: TGCAGCGGATGGGACAGGGGGACCTATGGCTACACCTTC. Translating gives CSGWDRGTYGYTF.

The chain has TRBV27 and TRBJ2-2, with D maybe TRBD1 (6 bases). The ends were cut back, 3 bases at V and 6 bases at J, with 14 bases in the middle. This CDR3 comprises 15 residues. Germline CDR1 reads MNHEY; CDR2 reads SMNVEV (reference sequence). CDR3 DNA: TGTGCCAGCAGTTTTATAACAGGGTCATCCGGGGAGCTGTTTTTT. Protein sequence: CASSFITGSSGELFF.

The genes are TRBV5-1 and TRBJ2-3; 9 nucleotides agree with TRBD2. V lost 4 bases to trimming and J lost 2 bases; unmatched junction nucleotides: 5. The germline V gene has CDR1 SGHRS and CDR2 YFSETQ. This CDR3 is 15 amino acids long. CDR3 bases: TGCGCCAGCAGCGGGAGCGGGGGGCCCACAGATACGCAGTATTTT. It is translated as CASSGSGGPTDTQYF.